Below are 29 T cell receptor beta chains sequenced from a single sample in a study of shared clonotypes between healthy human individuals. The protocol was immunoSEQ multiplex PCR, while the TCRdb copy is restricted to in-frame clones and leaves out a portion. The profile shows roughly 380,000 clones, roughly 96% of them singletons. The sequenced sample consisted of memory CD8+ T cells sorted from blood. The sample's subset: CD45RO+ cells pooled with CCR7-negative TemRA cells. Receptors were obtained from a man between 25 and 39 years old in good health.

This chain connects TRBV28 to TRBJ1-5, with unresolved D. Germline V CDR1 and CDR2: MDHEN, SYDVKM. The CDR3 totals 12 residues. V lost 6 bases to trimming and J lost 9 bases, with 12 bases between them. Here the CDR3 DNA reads TGTGCCAGCAGCTCCCGCCCCGGGCCCCAGCATTTT. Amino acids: CASSSRPGPQHF.

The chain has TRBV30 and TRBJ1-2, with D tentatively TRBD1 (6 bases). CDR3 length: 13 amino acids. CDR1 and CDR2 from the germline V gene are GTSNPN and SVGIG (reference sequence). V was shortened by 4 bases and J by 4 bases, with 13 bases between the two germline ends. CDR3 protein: CAWKRGGAYGYTF. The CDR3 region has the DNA TGTGCCTGGAAGCGGGGGGGGGCCTATGGCTACACCTTC.

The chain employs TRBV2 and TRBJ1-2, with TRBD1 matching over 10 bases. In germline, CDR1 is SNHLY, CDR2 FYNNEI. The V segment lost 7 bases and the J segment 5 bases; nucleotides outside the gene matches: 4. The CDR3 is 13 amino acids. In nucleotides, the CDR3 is TGTGCCAGCACGAGGACAGGGGGGTATGGCTACACCTTC. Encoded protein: CASTRTGGYGYTF.

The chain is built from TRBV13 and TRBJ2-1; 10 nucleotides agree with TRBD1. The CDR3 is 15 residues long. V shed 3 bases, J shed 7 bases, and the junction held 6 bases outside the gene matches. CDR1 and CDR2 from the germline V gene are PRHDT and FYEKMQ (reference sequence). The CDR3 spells CASSFVDRGRNEQFF. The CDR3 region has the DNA TGTGCCAGCAGCTTCGTAGACAGGGGGCGGAATGAGCAGTTCTTC.

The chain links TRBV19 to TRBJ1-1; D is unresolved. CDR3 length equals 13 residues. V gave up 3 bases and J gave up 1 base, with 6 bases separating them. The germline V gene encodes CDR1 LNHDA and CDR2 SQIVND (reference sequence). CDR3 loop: CASSMGRNTEAFF. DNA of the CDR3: TGTGCCAGTAGTATGGGCCGGAACACTGAAGCTTTCTTT. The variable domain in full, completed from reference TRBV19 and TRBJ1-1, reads DGGITQSPKYLFRKEGQNVTLSCEQNLNHDAMYWYRQDPGQGLRLIYYSQIVNDFQKGDIAEGYSVSREKKESFPLTVTSAQKNPTAFYLCASSMGRNTEAFFGQGTRLTVV.

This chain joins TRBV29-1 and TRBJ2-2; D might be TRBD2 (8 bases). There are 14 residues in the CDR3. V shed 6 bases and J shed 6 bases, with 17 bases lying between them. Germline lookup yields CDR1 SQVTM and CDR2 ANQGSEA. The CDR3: CSVPGRGRAGELFF. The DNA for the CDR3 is TGCAGCGTACCCGGGAGGGGGCGGGCCGGGGAGCTGTTTTTT.

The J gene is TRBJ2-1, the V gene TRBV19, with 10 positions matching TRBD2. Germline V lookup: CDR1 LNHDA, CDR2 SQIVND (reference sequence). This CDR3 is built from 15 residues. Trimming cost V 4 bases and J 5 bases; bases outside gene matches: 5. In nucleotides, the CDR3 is TGTGCCAGTAGTACCAGCGGGAGGGGCAACAATGAGCAGTTCTTC. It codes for CASSTSGRGNNEQFF.

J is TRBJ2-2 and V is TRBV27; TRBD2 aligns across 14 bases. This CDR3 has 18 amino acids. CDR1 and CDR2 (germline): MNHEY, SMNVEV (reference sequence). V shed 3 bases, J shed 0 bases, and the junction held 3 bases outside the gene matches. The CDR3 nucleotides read TGTGCCAGCAGTTTGACTAGCGGGAGGGGTACGAACACCGGGGAGCTGTTTTTT. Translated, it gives CASSLTSGRGTNTGELFF.

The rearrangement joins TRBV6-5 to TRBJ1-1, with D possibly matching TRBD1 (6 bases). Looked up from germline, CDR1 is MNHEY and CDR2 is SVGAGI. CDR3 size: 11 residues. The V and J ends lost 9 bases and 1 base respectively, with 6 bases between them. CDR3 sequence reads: CARDRNTEAFF. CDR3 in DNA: TGTGCCAGGGACAGGAACACTGAAGCTTTCTTT.

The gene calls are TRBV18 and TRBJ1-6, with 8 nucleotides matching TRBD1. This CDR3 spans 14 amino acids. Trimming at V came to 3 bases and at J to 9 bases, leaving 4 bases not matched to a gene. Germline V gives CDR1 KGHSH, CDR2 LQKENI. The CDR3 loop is CASSPGTGGSPLHF. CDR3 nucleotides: TGTGCCAGCTCACCCGGGACAGGAGGTTCACCCCTCCACTTT.

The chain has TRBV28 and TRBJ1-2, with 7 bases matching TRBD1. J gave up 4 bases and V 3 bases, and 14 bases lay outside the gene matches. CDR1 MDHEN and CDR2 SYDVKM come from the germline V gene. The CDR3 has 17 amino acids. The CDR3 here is CASSFVDRDLFGYGYTF. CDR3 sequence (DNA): TGTGCCAGCAGTTTTGTAGACAGGGACCTCTTCGGCTATGGCTACACCTTC.

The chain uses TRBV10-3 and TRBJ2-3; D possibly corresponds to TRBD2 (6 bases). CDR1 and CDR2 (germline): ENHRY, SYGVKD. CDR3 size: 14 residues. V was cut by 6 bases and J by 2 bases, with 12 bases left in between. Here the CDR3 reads CAIREGWDTDTQYF. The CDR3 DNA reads TGTGCCATCAGGGAGGGGTGGGACACAGATACGCAGTATTTT.

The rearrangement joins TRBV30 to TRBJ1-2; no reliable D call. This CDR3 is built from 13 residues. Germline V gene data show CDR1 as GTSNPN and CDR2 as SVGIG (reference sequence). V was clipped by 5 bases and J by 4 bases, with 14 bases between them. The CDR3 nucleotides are TGTGCCTGGGATCAAGGATATGGCTATGGCTACACCTTC. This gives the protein CAWDQGYGYGYTF.

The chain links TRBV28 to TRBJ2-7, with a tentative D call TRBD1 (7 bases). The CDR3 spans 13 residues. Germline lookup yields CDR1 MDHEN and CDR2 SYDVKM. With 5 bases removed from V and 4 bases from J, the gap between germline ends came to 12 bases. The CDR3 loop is CASSPTGRYEQYF. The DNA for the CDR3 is TGTGCCAGCAGTCCGACAGGGAGGTACGAGCAGTACTTC.

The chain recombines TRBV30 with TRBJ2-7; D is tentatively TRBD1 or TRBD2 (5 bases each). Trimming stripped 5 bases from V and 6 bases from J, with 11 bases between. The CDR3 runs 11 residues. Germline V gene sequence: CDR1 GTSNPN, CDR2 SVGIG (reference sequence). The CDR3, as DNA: TGTGCCTGGGGAAGGGACCGCGAGCAGTACTTC. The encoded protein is CAWGRDREQYF.

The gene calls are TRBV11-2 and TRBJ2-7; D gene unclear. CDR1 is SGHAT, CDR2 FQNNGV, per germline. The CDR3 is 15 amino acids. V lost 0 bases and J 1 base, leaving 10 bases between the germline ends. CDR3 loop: CASSLEIPSSYEQYF. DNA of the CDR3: TGTGCCAGCAGCTTAGAGATCCCCAGTTCCTACGAGCAGTACTTC.

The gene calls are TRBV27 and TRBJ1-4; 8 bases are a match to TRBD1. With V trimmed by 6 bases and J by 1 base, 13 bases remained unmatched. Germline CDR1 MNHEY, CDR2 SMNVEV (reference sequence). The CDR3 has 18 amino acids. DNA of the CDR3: TGTGCCAGCAGGGCCGGGACAGGATCCCTTATAACTAATGAAAAACTGTTTTTT. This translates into CASRAGTGSLITNEKLFF. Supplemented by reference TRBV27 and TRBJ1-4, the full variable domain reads EAQVTQNPRYLITVTGKKLTVTCSQNMNHEYMSWYRQDPGLGLRQIYYSMNVEVTDKGDVPEGYKVSRKEKRNFPLILESPSPNQTSLYFCASRAGTGSLITNEKLFFGSGTQLSVL.

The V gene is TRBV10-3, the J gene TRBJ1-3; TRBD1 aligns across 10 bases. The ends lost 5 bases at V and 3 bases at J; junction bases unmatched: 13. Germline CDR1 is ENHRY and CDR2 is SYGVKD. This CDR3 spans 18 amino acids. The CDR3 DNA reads TGTGCCATCAGTAGAGGACAGGGGGAGCCGACCCGTGGAAACACCATATATTTT. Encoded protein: CAISRGQGEPTRGNTIYF.

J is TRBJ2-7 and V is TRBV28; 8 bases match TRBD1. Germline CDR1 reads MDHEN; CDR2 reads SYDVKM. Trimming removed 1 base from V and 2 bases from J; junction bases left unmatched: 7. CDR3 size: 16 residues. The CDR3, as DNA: TGTGCCAGCAGTTTATCGGGACAGGACCCCCCCTACGAGCAGTACTTC. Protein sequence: CASSLSGQDPPYEQYF.

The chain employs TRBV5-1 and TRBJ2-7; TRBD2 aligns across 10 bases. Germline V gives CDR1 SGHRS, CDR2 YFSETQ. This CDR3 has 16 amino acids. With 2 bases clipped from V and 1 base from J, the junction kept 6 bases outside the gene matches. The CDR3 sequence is CASSFGWTSGSYEQYF. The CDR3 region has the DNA TGCGCCAGCAGCTTCGGGTGGACTAGCGGATCCTACGAGCAGTACTTC.

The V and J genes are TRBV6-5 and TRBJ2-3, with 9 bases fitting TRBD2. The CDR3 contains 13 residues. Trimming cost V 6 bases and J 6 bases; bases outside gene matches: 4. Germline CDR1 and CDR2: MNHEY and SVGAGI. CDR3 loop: CASRLAGGDTQYF. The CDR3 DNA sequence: TGTGCCAGCAGACTAGCGGGCGGGGATACGCAGTATTTT.

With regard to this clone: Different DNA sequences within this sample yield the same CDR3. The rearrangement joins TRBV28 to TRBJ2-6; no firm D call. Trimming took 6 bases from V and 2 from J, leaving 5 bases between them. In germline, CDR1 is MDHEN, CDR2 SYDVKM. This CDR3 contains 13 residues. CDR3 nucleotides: TGTGCCAGCAGCTTTCCTGGGGCCAACGTCCTGACTTTC. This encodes CASSFPGANVLTF. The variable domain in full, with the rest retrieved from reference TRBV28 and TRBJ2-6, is DVKVTQSSRYLVKRTGEKVFLECVQDMDHENMFWYRQDPGLGLRLIYFSYDVKMKEKGDIPEGYSVSREKKERFSLILESASTNQTSMYLCASSFPGANVLTFGAGSRLTVL.

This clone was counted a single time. CDR3 sequence reads: CASSYSGTGMSYEQYF. As DNA, the CDR3 is TGTGCCAGCAGTTACTCCGGGACAGGGATGTCCTACGAGCAGTACTTC. The gene calls are TRBV6-5 and TRBJ2-7, with 9 bases fitting TRBD1. Trimming at V came to 0 bases and at J to 1 base, leaving 4 bases not matched to a gene. Germline V CDR1 and CDR2: MNHEY, SVGAGI. The CDR3 runs to 16 residues.

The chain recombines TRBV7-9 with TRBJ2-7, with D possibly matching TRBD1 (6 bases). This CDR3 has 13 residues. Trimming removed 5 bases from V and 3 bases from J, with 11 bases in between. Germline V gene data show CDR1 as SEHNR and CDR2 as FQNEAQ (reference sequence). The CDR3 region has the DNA TGTGCCAGCAGCGCTACGGACAGCTACGAGCAGTACTTC. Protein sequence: CASSATDSYEQYF.

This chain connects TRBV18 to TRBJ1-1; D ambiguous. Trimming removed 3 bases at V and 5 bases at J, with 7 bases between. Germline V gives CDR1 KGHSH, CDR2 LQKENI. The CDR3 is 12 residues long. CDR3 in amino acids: CASSPQRTEAFF. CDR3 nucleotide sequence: TGTGCCAGCTCACCGCAGAGGACTGAAGCTTTCTTT. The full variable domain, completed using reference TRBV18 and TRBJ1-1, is NAGVMQNPRHLVRRRGQEARLRCSPMKGHSHVYWYRQLPEEGLKFMVYLQKENIIDESGMPKERFSAEFPKEGPSILRIQQVVRGDSAAYFCASSPQRTEAFFGQGTRLTVV.

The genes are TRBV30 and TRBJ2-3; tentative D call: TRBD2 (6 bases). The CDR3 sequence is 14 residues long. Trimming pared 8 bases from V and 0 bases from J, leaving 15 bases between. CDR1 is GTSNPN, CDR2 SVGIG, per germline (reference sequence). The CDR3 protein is CAPPVAGSTDTQYF. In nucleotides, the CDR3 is TGTGCCCCCCCTGTCGCGGGAAGCACAGATACGCAGTATTTT.

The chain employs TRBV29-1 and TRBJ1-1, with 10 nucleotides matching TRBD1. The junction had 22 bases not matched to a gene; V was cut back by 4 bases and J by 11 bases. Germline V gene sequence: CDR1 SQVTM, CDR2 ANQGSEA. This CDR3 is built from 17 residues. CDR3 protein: CSVVGVRGQGPPLVAFF. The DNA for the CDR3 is TGCAGCGTTGTGGGGGTCCGGGGACAGGGGCCCCCGTTGGTCGCTTTCTTT.

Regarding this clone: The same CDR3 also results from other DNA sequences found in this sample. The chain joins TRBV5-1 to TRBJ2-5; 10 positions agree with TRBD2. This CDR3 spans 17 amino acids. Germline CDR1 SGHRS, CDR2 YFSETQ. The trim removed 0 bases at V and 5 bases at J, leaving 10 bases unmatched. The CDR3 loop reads CASSLGASGRLRETQYF. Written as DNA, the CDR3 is TGCGCCAGCAGCTTGGGAGCTAGCGGGAGATTGAGGGAGACCCAGTACTTC.

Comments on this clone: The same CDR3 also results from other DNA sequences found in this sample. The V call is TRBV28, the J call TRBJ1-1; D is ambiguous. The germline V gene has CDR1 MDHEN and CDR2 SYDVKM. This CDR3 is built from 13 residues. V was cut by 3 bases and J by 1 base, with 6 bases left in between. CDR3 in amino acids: CASSFNRNTEAFF. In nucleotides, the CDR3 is TGTGCCAGCAGTTTTAACCGGAACACTGAAGCTTTCTTT.